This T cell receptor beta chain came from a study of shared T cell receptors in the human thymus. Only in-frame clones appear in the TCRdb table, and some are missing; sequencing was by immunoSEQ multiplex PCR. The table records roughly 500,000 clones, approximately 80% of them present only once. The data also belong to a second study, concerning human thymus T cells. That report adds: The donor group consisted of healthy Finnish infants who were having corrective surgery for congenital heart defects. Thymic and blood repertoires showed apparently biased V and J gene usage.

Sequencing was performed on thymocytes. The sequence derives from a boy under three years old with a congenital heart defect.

CDR3: CASSRVLADLDYSYEQYF. The CDR3 nucleotides are TGTGCCAGCAGCCGAGTACTGGCGGACCTAGACTACTCCTACGAGCAGTACTTC. This chain joins TRBV11-2 and TRBJ2-7; tentatively, D is TRBD2 (5 bases). Trimming removed 5 bases from V and 0 bases from J, with 23 bases in between. This CDR3 region has 18 residues. In germline, CDR1 is SGHAT, CDR2 FQNNGV.